Listed here are 19 T cell receptor beta chains from one sample, sequenced in a study of radiotherapy plus CTLA-4 blockade in lung cancer. Data came from immunoSEQ multiplex PCR; TCRdb stores just in-frame clones and leaves some out. The sample lists approximately 80,000 clones, under 75% occurring once. Specimen: peripheral blood, collected from a patient treated with radiotherapy plus ipilimumab. These receptors were obtained from a human donor with non-small cell lung cancer whose response to radiotherapy plus ipilimumab could not be evaluated.

V gene TRBV30 combines with J gene TRBJ2-7, with a possible D match to TRBD1 (5 bases). CDR3 length: 14 residues. The V gene lost 0 bases and the J gene lost 5 bases, with 14 bases spanning the gap. CDR1 is GTSNPN and CDR2 is SVGIG in the germline V gene (reference sequence). The CDR3 DNA reads TGTGCCTGGAGTGTAGGCATAGGGGTGCACGAGCAGTACTTC. Amino acid sequence: CAWSVGIGVHEQYF.

The genes are TRBV29-1 and TRBJ2-2, with TRBD1 identical over 10 bases. Trimming cost V 6 bases and J 7 bases; bases outside gene matches: 8. The length of the CDR3 is 14 residues. Germline CDR1 reads SQVTM; CDR2 reads ANQGSEA. The DNA for the CDR3 is TGCAGCGTGGAGGCGGGACAGGGGATCGGGGAGCTGTTTTTT. Its protein product is CSVEAGQGIGELFF.

The chain is built from TRBV19 and TRBJ2-4; perhaps TRBD1 as D (6 bases). There are 15 residues in the CDR3. Germline values: CDR1 LNHDA, CDR2 SQIVND (reference sequence). The ends were cut back, 1 base at V and 7 bases at J, with 14 bases in the middle. The CDR3 region is CASSIGPSGVNIQYF. CDR3 sequence (DNA): TGTGCCAGTAGTATAGGCCCCTCAGGGGTGAACATTCAGTACTTC.

The gene calls are TRBV10-3 and TRBJ2-1, with D maybe TRBD1 (5 bases). V dropped 3 bases and J dropped 3 bases, with 15 bases sitting between them. The length of the CDR3 is 16 residues. Germline CDR1 reads ENHRY; CDR2 reads SYGVKD. In DNA form, the CDR3 reads TGTGCCATCAGTGATCGGTCAGGGAATGTCTACAATGAGCAGTTCTTC. Translating gives CAISDRSGNVYNEQFF.

The chain recombines TRBV5-1 with TRBJ1-4, with D hard to call. V lost 0 bases, J lost 3 bases, and 6 bases lay in between. Germline CDR1 SGHRS, CDR2 YFSETQ. CDR3 length: 14 amino acids. The CDR3 nucleotides are TGCGCCAGCAGCTTGGACAGCCCTAATGAAAAACTGTTTTTT. It specifies CASSLDSPNEKLFF.

The chain joins TRBV6-5 to TRBJ1-1; TRBD1 agrees at 8 bases. The CDR3 runs 15 residues. The trim removed 4 bases at V and 4 bases at J, leaving 8 bases unmatched. Germline V gene lookup returns CDR1 MNHEY and CDR2 SVGAGI. The CDR3 region has the DNA TGTGCCAGCAGTTGGTCAGGGGGCGGGCGCACTGAAGCTTTCTTT. Amino acids: CASSWSGGGRTEAFF.

The CDR3 region has the DNA TGTGCCAGCAGCGCCAAAGGACAGGGGGTAAACACTGAAGCTTTCTTT. As protein: CASSAKGQGVNTEAFF. The chain recombines TRBV9 with TRBJ1-1; 10 nucleotides line up with TRBD1. The CDR3 extends over 16 amino acids. CDR1 SGDLS and CDR2 YYNGEE come from the germline V gene. The V and J ends lost 3 bases and 2 bases, in that order; junction bases with no gene match: 7. Supplemented by reference TRBV9 and TRBJ1-1, the full variable domain reads DSGVTQTPKHLITATGQRVTLRCSPRSGDLSVYWYQQSLDQGLQFLIQYYNGEERAKGNILERFSAQQFPDLHSELNLSSLELGDSALYFCASSAKGQGVNTEAFFGQGTRLTVV.

The genes are TRBV6-5 and TRBJ2-7; 8 bases map to TRBD2. This CDR3 contains 14 residues. The germline V gene has CDR1 MNHEY and CDR2 SVGAGI. J lost 6 bases, V lost 0 bases, and 4 bases had no gene match. As DNA, the CDR3 is TGTGCCAGCAGTTACTCGCGGGGGGAGGGCGAGCAGTACTTC. Its translation is CASSYSRGEGEQYF.

In its sample, this clone was seen a few times. The gene calls are TRBV7-2 and TRBJ2-3; tentative D call: TRBD2 (6 bases). The ends were cut back, 5 bases at V and 5 bases at J, with 17 bases in the middle. CDR1 is SGHTA and CDR2 is FQGNSA in the germline V gene. This CDR3 has 15 amino acids. The CDR3 reads CASSRGLKGGDTQYF. CDR3 DNA sequence: TGTGCCAGCAGCCGGGGACTGAAAGGCGGAGATACGCAGTATTTT.

In this sample, this clone turned up a few times. The chain links TRBV19 to TRBJ2-1; 9 positions agree with TRBD1. The CDR3 spans 16 residues. The J segment lost 7 bases and the V segment lost 5 bases, leaving 12 bases of the junction unmatched. Germline CDR1 and CDR2: LNHDA and SQIVND (reference sequence). The CDR3 DNA follows: TGTGCCAGTAGTGGTCCCGGGGGACAGGGTAGAAATGAGCAGTTCTTC. Its protein is CASSGPGGQGRNEQFF.

The chain combines TRBV27 with TRBJ1-2; tentative D call: TRBD1 (5 bases). V lost 0 bases and J 8 bases, leaving 13 bases between the germline ends. This CDR3 is 14 amino acids long. CDR1 MNHEY and CDR2 SMNVEV come from the germline V gene (reference sequence). The CDR3 protein is CASSLSGGANGYTF. CDR3 DNA: TGTGCCAGCAGTTTATCAGGAGGGGCCAACGGCTACACCTTC.

V usage is TRBV7-2 and J usage is TRBJ2-5; 10 nucleotides agree with TRBD2. The J call may be wrong; the DNA end is better matched by TRBJ2-7. From germline, CDR1 is SGHTA and CDR2 FQGNSA. The CDR3 has 16 amino acids. CDR3 sequence reads: CASSLAHLAGVYEQYF. The CDR3 coding sequence is TGTGCCAGCAGCTTAGCCCACCTAGCGGGAGTTTACGAGCAGTACTTC.

The CDR3 DNA sequence: TGTGCCAGTAGTATTCGGGGATACGAGCAGTACTTC. Amino acids: CASSIRGYEQYF. The chain links TRBV19 to TRBJ2-7; maybe TRBD2 (5 bases). Germline CDR1 is LNHDA and CDR2 is SQIVND (reference sequence). The CDR3 consists of 12 residues. The germline V and J ends were trimmed by 3 bases and 4 bases, with 7 bases remaining between them.

This clone came up once. V gene TRBV6-1 combines with J gene TRBJ1-2, with 7 nucleotides matching TRBD1. The V gene end was trimmed by 5 bases and the J gene end by 4 bases; junction bases not matched to a gene: 4. This CDR3 has 13 amino acids. Germline V gene data show CDR1 as MNHNS and CDR2 as SASEGT. The CDR3 region is CASSSGQIYGYTF. The CDR3 region has the DNA TGTGCCAGCAGTTCGGGACAGATCTATGGCTACACCTTC.

This clone was found a few times. The V call is TRBV28, the J call TRBJ1-2; D possibly corresponds to TRBD1 (6 bases). This CDR3 contains 15 residues. Trimming took off 4 bases at V and 2 bases at J, with 14 bases between the two ends. Germline V CDR1 and CDR2: MDHEN, SYDVKM. This chain's CDR3 is CASSSLYRVNYGYTF. In nucleotides, the CDR3 is TGTGCCAGCAGTTCCCTTTACAGGGTGAACTATGGCTACACCTTC.

The CDR3, as DNA: TGTGCCAGCAGCTTAACTGGGGCAGGGGACGAGCAGTACTTC. Amino acids: CASSLTGAGDEQYF. The genes are TRBV7-3 and TRBJ2-7, with D maybe TRBD1 (6 bases). V lost 0 bases and J lost 5, with 11 bases in between. CDR1 is SGHTA, CDR2 FQGTGA, per germline. This CDR3 region has 14 residues. The variable domain in full, completed from reference TRBV7-3 and TRBJ2-7, reads GAGVSQTPSNKVTEKGKYVELRCDPISGHTALYWYRQSLGQGPEFLIYFQGTGAADDSGLPNDRFFAVRPEGSVSTLKIQRTERGDSAVYLCASSLTGAGDEQYFGPGTRLTVT.

The J gene is TRBJ2-5, the V gene TRBV9; 9 bases agree with TRBD2. V lost 2 bases and J lost 2; bases outside the gene matches: 1. The CDR3 spans 14 residues. CDR1 SGDLS and CDR2 YYNGEE come from the germline V gene. CDR3 nucleotide sequence: TGTGCCAGCAGCGTTGGACTAGCGCAAGAGACCCAGTACTTC. Encoded protein: CASSVGLAQETQYF. The entire variable domain, with the rest obtained from reference TRBV9 and TRBJ2-5, is as follows: DSGVTQTPKHLITATGQRVTLRCSPRSGDLSVYWYQQSLDQGLQFLIQYYNGEERAKGNILERFSAQQFPDLHSELNLSSLELGDSALYFCASSVGLAQETQYFGPGTRLLVL.

This clone is a singleton in its sample. The chain has TRBV27 and TRBJ2-6, with 10 positions matching TRBD1. CDR1 is MNHEY and CDR2 is SMNVEV in the germline V gene (reference sequence). This CDR3 contains 17 residues. Losses at the gene ends were 5 bases for V and 2 bases for J; bases not matched to a gene: 6. Here the CDR3 DNA reads TGTGCCAGCAGTCCCGGGACAGGGGTTGCTGGGGCCAACGTCCTGACTTTC. Amino acids: CASSPGTGVAGANVLTF.

CDR3 nucleotide sequence: TGTGCCAGCAGCTTCGGGGGCGGGGGAGCCGGGGAGCTGTTTTTT. It is translated as CASSFGGGGAGELFF. This rearrangement joins TRBV11-2 to TRBJ2-2; a weak D match, TRBD2 (7 bases). Per the germline V gene, CDR1 is SGHAT and CDR2 is FQNNGV. The ends were cut back, 3 bases at V and 6 bases at J, with 14 bases in the middle. The CDR3 spans 15 residues.